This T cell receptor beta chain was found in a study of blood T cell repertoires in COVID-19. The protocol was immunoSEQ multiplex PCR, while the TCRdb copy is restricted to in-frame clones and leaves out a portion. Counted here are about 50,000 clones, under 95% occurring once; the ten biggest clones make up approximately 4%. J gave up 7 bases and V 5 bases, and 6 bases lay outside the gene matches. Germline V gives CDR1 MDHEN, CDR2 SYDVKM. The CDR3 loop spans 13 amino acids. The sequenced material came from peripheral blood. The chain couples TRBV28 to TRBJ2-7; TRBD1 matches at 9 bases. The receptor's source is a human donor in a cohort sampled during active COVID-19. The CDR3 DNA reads TGTGCCAGCAGTGAACAGGGGGCGTGGGAGCAGTACTTC. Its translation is CASSEQGAWEQYF.